Given below is one T cell receptor (beta chain) in context. The target antigen is unknown. The junction differs from germline at one of its ends, possibly a read error. The CDR3 loop spans 17 amino acids. Together with a sample-barcoded 5' primer, a J-beta primer mix was included in a second PCR lasting roughly 6 to 12 cycles. TCRdb analysed the 5' RACE reads with MiXCR anew, one entry per CDR3 protein. The sample yields about 1.4 million distinct CDR3 sequences, 59% seen once. These data belong to a study of blood T cells in healthy people across ages. Study-wide results and caveats: Across the age range, TCR beta diversity per million T cells fell in a roughly linear way. Naive CD4+ cell counts and diversity both ran higher in long-lived than in aged donors.

Roughly 10 milliliters was the volume of peripheral blood drawn from each donor. The clonotype was recovered from a man aged 18 to 29 in good health. This sequence joins TRBV12-3 or TRBV12-4 and TRBJ2-3; 11 bases agree with TRBD2. What was sequenced was blood. CDR3 region: CASSETSGAFSTDTQYF. The CDR3 DNA is TGCGCCAGCAGCGAGACTAGCGGGGCCTTTAGCACAGATACGCAGTATTTT.